This T cell receptor (beta chain) was identified in a study of Graves' ophthalmopathy and Graves' hyperthyroidism. CDR1 is LNHDA, CDR2 SQIVND, per germline (reference sequence). V was pared by 7 bases and J by 4 bases, with 16 bases between. CDR3 length: 14 amino acids. This clonotype was recorded many times. From RNA, the CDR3 regions of TCR beta chains were amplified and sequenced. First-round RT-PCR relied on HTBI primers, and a second-round multiplex PCR came next. Via MiXCR, TCRdb re-called the multiplex PCR reads, giving one row per CDR3 protein. The sample contains 600,000 to 700,000 distinct CDR3 sequences, over 40% of which appear only once.

This receptor was obtained from an adult man with Graves' ophthalmopathy. The gene calls are TRBV19 and TRBJ1-1; D ambiguous. The sequencing input was peripheral blood. The CDR3 here is CASNPAVGVTEAFF. The CDR3 region has the DNA TGTGCCAGTAACCCCGCCGTCGGGGTCACTGAAGCTTTCTTT.